This T cell receptor beta chain was documented in a study of blood T cell repertoires in COVID-19. Background on the study: Both acute and convalescent COVID-19 samples were obtained from the United States, Italy and Spain.

Germline V gives CDR1 MNHEY, CDR2 SMNVEV (reference sequence). This CDR3 has 16 amino acids. V dropped 4 bases and J dropped 7 bases, with 20 bases sitting between them. Study processing details: How many nucleated cells were present was estimated from reference gene primer amplification. The repertoire was sequenced with immunoSEQ multiplex PCR; TCRdb's copy has only in-frame clones and lacks some. That table gives V, J and clone size, and the DNA gave D and trimming. The table lists some 280,000 clones, about 91% of them singletons. This TCR derives from a woman aged 60-75 years with acute or convalescent COVID-19. Sequencing used peripheral blood. The chain couples TRBV27 to TRBJ2-1; tentatively, D is TRBD2 (6 bases). The CDR3 loop reads CASSSRLVGKANEQFF. The CDR3 region has the DNA TGTGCCAGCAGTTCGAGACTAGTTGGGAAGGCGAATGAGCAGTTCTTC.